The rows below give T cell receptor beta chains drawn from one sample of a study of identical twins. Via MiXCR, TCRdb re-called the 5' RACE reads, giving one row per CDR3 protein. The repertoire consists of 200,000 to 300,000 distinct CDR3 sequences, with roughly a tenth occurring once and the leading ten covering approximately 11%. Sequencing was performed on memory T cells sorted from blood. All receptors derive from a man aged 50-59 years in good health. Both conserved end residues are part of each CDR3. D genes are given only for firm matches. Clone size, where shown, is once, few, many, or a class for clones that have expanded.

V gene,J gene,clone size,D gene,CDR3 protein,CDR3 DNA
TRBV4-1,TRBJ1-1,few,-,CASSHTGTEVFF,TGCGCCAGCAGCCACACAGGGACTGAAGTTTTCTTT
TRBV12-3/TRBV12-4,TRBJ2-1,many,-,CASRQTGGDEQFF,TGTGCCAGCAGACAGACGGGCGGGGATGAGCAGTTCTTC
TRBV5-1,TRBJ1-1,many,-,CASSLKGVDTEAFF,TGCGCCAGCAGCTTGAAAGGGGTCGACACTGAAGCTTTCTTT
TRBV4-3,TRBJ2-1,many,-,CASSRGEIDNEQFF,TGCGCCAGCAGCCGGGGAGAAATCGACAATGAGCAGTTCTTC
TRBV12-3/TRBV12-4,TRBJ2-7,-,-,CASSLSAGGVKQYF,TGTGCCAGCAGTTTATCCGCCGGGGGAGTCAAGCAGTACTTC
TRBV4-3,TRBJ1-6,many,-,CASSQDLSGTIGSPLHF,TGCGCCAGCAGCCAAGATCTCTCTGGGACAATCGGTTCACCCCTCCACTTT
TRBV20-1,TRBJ2-7,-,TRBD1,CSASKLQGARDEQYF,TGCAGTGCTTCTAAATTACAGGGGGCGCGGGACGAGCAGTACTTC
TRBV11-2,TRBJ2-3,many,TRBD2,CASSLDTLAGDSADTQYF,TGTGCCAGCAGCTTAGATACCCTAGCGGGAGATAGCGCAGATACGCAGTATTTT
TRBV3-1,TRBJ1-1,many,TRBD1,CASSGQGNTEAFF,TGTGCCAGCAGCGGACAGGGTAACACTGAAGCTTTCTTT
TRBV5-1,TRBJ2-5,few,TRBD1,CASTGGLGETQYF,TGCGCCAGCACAGGGGGCTTAGGAGAGACCCAGTACTTC
TRBV18,TRBJ1-1,-,TRBD1,CASSQDRPQNTEAFF,TGTGCCAGCTCACAGGACAGGCCTCAGAACACTGAAGCTTTCTTT
TRBV18,TRBJ2-7,few,-,CASSPNVDEQYF,TGTGCCAGCTCACCTAACGTTGACGAGCAGTACTTC
TRBV6-2/TRBV6-3,TRBJ1-1,many,-,CASSYASHLSMNTEAFF,TGTGCCAGCAGTTACGCCAGCCACCTGTCCATGAACACTGAAGCTTTCTTT
TRBV28,TRBJ2-7,few,-,CASSLNRDISYEQYF,TGTGCCAGCAGCCTAAACCGGGACATCTCCTACGAGCAGTACTTC
TRBV27,TRBJ1-6,-,TRBD1,CASRPTGVNLPLHF,TGTGCCAGCAGACCGACAGGGGTAAATTTGCCCCTCCACTTT
TRBV7-2,TRBJ2-3,many,-,CASSPYSGTDTQYF,TGTGCCAGCAGCCCGTATAGCGGCACAGATACGCAGTATTTT
TRBV9,TRBJ1-6,-,-,CASSPEINSPLHF,TGTGCCAGCAGCCCAGAGATCAATTCACCCCTCCACTTT
TRBV29-1,TRBJ2-1,once,-,CSVGADEQFF,TGCAGCGTTGGAGCGGACGAGCAGTTCTTC
TRBV20-1,TRBJ1-1,few,-,CSARDLVNTEAFF,TGCAGTGCTAGAGATCTGGTGAACACTGAAGCTTTCTTT
TRBV14,TRBJ2-1,-,TRBD2,CASSQLAGLAGLEQFF,TGTGCCAGCAGCCAACTAGCGGGACTAGCGGGCCTTGAGCAGTTCTTC
TRBV20-1,TRBJ2-5,many,-,CSASPRTRTFYQETQYF,TGCAGTGCTAGCCCCAGGACCCGAACCTTCTACCAAGAGACCCAGTACTTC
TRBV2,TRBJ2-2,-,TRBD2,CASLPFLSGGRNTGELFF,TGTGCCAGCCTTCCTTTCTTAAGCGGGGGACGTAACACCGGGGAGCTGTTTTTT
TRBV20-1,TRBJ2-7,-,-,CSASGHVSYEQYF,TGCAGTGCTAGCGGACACGTCTCCTACGAGCAGTACTTC
TRBV7-9,TRBJ2-3,-,-,CASSYPGLTSTDTQYF,TGTGCCAGCAGCTATCCCGGACTAACTAGCACAGATACGCAGTATTTT
TRBV5-1,TRBJ2-1,many,-,CASSLTGSYNEQFF,TGCGCCAGCAGCTTAACAGGCTCCTACAATGAGCAGTTCTTC
TRBV19,TRBJ2-7,-,TRBD2,CASRSGTSVYEQYF,TGTGCCAGTAGATCCGGGACTAGCGTATACGAGCAGTACTTC
TRBV5-1,TRBJ2-3,many,TRBD2,CASSSLGTSGGQGDTQYF,TGCGCCAGCAGCTCTCTCGGGACTAGCGGGGGTCAAGGGGATACGCAGTATTTT
TRBV28,TRBJ2-6,many,-,CASSSVKGSGANVLTF,TGTGCCAGCAGTTCCGTCAAGGGATCTGGGGCCAACGTCCTGACTTTC
TRBV24-1,TRBJ1-2,many,-,CATSDSRQAPTYGYTF,TGTGCCACCAGTGACTCCCGACAGGCACCCACCTATGGCTACACCTTC
TRBV5-1,TRBJ1-1,many,-,CASSSAVQSDTEAFF,TGCGCCAGCAGCTCCGCGGTACAAAGCGACACTGAAGCTTTCTTT
TRBV11-2,TRBJ2-7,few,-,CASSPQGIHEQYF,TGTGCCAGCAGCCCCCAGGGGATCCACGAGCAGTACTTC
TRBV11-2,TRBJ2-7,many,-,CASSSPGLWTYEQYF,TGTGCCAGCAGCTCGCCGGGACTGTGGACCTACGAGCAGTACTTC